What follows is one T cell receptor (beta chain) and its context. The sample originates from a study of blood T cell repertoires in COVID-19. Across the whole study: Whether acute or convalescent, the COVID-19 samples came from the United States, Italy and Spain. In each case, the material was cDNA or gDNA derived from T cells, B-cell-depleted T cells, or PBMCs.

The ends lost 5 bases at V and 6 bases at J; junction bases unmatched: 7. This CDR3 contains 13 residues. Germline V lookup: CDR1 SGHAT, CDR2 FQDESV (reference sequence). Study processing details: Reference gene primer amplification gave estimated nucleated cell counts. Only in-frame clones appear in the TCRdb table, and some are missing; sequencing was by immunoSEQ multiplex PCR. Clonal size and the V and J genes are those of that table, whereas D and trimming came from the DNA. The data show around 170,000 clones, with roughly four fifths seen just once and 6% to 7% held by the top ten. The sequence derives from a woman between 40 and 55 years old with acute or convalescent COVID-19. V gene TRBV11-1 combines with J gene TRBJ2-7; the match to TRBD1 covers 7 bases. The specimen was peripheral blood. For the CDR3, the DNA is TGTGCCAGCAGCCAAGGGACAGACCGCGAGCAGTACTTC. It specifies CASSQGTDREQYF.